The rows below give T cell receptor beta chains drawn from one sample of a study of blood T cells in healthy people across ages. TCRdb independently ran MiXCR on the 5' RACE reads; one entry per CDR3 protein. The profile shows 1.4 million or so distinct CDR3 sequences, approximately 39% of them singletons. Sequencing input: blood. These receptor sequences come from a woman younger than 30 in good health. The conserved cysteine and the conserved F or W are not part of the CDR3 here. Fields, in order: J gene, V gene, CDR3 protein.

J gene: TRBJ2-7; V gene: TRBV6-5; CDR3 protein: ASSGRDGAYEQY
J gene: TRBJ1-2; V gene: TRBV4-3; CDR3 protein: ASSQDGRGGGYT
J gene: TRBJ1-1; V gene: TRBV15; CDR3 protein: ATSRTQVLNTEAF
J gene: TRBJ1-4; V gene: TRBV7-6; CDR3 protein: ASSLGQGTATNEKLF
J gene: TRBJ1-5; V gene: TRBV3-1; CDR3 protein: ASSRWVGGQAQNQPQH
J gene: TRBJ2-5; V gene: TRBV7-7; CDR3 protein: ASSLEGFETQY
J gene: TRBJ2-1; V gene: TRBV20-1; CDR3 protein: SARRQGSYNEQF
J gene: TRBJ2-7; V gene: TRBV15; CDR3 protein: ATSRFESEQY
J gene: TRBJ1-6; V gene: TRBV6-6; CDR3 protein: ASSLTMVGTPLH
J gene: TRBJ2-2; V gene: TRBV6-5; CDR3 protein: ASNQGTTNTGELF
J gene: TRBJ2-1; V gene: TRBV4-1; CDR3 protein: ASSQGSSGANEQF
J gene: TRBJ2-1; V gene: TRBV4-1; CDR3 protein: ASRSLAGAYNEQF
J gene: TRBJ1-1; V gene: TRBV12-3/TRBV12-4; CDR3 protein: ASSLSRAFWTEAF
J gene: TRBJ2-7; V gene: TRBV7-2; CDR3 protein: TSSTGQGVGEQY
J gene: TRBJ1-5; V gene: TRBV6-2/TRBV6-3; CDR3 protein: ASSHGQPQH
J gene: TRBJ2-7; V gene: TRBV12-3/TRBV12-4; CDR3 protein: ASSLYRPYEQY
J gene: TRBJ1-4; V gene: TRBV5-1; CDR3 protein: ASSLSTGTGQEKLF
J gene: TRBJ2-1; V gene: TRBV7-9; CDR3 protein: ASSKDLIYNEQF
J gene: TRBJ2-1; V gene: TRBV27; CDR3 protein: ASIPSGTSGSRDEQF
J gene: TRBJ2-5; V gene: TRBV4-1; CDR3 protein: ASSHIPQRPGTQY
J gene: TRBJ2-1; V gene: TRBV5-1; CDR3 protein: ASRRSGADYNEQF
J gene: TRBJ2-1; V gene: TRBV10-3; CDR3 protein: AISEGTSEDEQF
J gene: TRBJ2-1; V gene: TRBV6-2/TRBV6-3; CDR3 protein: ASIAGGHTYNEQF